This is a list of T cell receptor beta chains from one sample in a study of blood T cell repertoires in COVID-19. The repertoire was sequenced with immunoSEQ multiplex PCR; TCRdb's copy has only in-frame clones and lacks some. The profile shows under 300,000 clones, about four fifths of them singletons. The sample taken for sequencing was peripheral blood. The receptor set was obtained from a man in his thirties or forties who had recovered from COVID-19. The CDR3 runs from the conserved cysteine through the conserved F or W. The order of the fields is clone size, D gene, J gene, V gene, CDR3 DNA, CDR3 protein. D genes are given only for firm matches. Size is stated for part of the rows, as once, few or many counts, or as a class when the clone is expanded.

>NA|TRBD2|TRBJ2-3|TRBV5-1
TGCGCCAGCAGCTTGGGGACTAGCGGGGATACGCAGTATTTT
CASSLGTSGDTQYF
>NA|NA|TRBJ1-1|TRBV5-1
TGCGCCAGCAGCTTGCGAGGGACACAAGCTTTCTTT
CASSLRGTQAFF
>NA|NA|TRBJ1-6|TRBV27
TGTGCCAGCGGCTATGCCCTGGGCATCGCAAATTCACCCCTCCACTTT
CASGYALGIANSPLHF
>many|NA|TRBJ1-1|TRBV5-1
TGCGCCAGCAGCCTAGGCTCGCTGAACACTGAAGCTTTCTTT
CASSLGSLNTEAFF
>NA|NA|TRBJ1-1|TRBV27
TGTGCCAGCAGGATGAAACCGGACACTGAAGCTTTCTTT
CASRMKPDTEAFF
>NA|TRBD2|TRBJ2-2|TRBV24-1
TGTGCCACCAGGGGTAGCGGGGACACCGGGGAGCTGTTTTTT
CATRGSGDTGELFF
>NA|NA|TRBJ2-5|TRBV21-1
TGTGCCAGCAGCAAAGAACTAGCGGACCAAGAGACCCAGTACTTC
CASSKELADQETQYF
>few|NA|TRBJ1-5|TRBV5-1
TGCGCCAGCAGCACCTCAGGGGGCAATCAGCCCCAGCATTTT
CASSTSGGNQPQHF
>NA|NA|TRBJ2-3|TRBV6-5
TGTGCCAGCAGTTCGGGACTTCCCCTTTCGGGTACGCAGTATTTT
CASSSGLPLSGTQYF
>NA|TRBD1|TRBJ2-2|TRBV15
TGTGCCACCAGCAGATGGACAGGAACGAACACCGGGGAGCTGTTTTTT
CATSRWTGTNTGELFF
>NA|NA|TRBJ2-5|TRBV12-3/TRBV12-4
TGTGCCAGCAGTTTATATAGCGAGACCCAGTACTTC
CASSLYSETQYF
>NA|NA|TRBJ1-1|TRBV3-1/TRBV3-2
TGTGCCAGCAGCCTTGGACAGAACACTGAAGCTTTCTTT
CASSLGQNTEAFF
>NA|TRBD2|TRBJ2-5|TRBV6-1
TGTGCCAGCAGTGAAGGGGCGGCCGGGGGGGAGACCCAGTACTTC
CASSEGAAGGETQYF
>many|TRBD2|TRBJ2-1|TRBV7-3
TGTGCCAGCAGCTTAGGGACTAGCCTCTACAATGAGCAGTTCTTC
CASSLGTSLYNEQFF
>NA|TRBD1|TRBJ1-2|TRBV19
TGTGCCAGTCAACCTCAGGGGGTCTATGGCTACACCTTC
CASQPQGVYGYTF
>NA|NA|TRBJ1-2|TRBV5-6
TGTGCCAGCAGCCAGTGGGGAGGATTGGGTGGCTACACCTTC
CASSQWGGLGGYTF
>NA|NA|TRBJ1-4|TRBV6-5
TGTGCCAGCAGTTCCCCAGCAACTAATGAAAAACTGTTTTTT
CASSSPATNEKLFF
>few|NA|TRBJ1-4|TRBV6-6
TGTGCCAGCAGCGACGGGAGTCCTAATGAAAAACTGTTTTTT
CASSDGSPNEKLFF
>NA|NA|TRBJ1-6|TRBV5-1
TGCGCCAGCAGCTTGGGAGCGATTAACGGCAATTCACCCCTCCACTTT
CASSLGAINGNSPLHF
>NA|NA|TRBJ2-2|TRBV2
TGTGCCAGCAGTGAACAACTAGTCCCTTCCGGGGAGCTGTTTTTT
CASSEQLVPSGELFF
>NA|NA|TRBJ1-4|TRBV19
TGTGCCAGTAGTCCACAGGGAAATGGTAATGAAAAACTGTTTTTT
CASSPQGNGNEKLFF
>once|NA|TRBJ1-5|TRBV28
TGTGCCAGCGCTTGGGGGGAGCCCCAGCATTTT
CASAWGEPQHF
>NA|TRBD1|TRBJ2-7|TRBV9
TGTGCCAGCAGCGGGGACAGGGCAGACGAGCAGTACTTC
CASSGDRADEQYF
>NA|NA|TRBJ2-1|TRBV5-1
TGCGCCAGCAGCCTGGCCACTCTGGTAGCCGGGAACAATAAGCAGTTCTTC
CASSLATLVAGNNKQFF
>few|TRBD1|TRBJ1-5|TRBV10-1
TGCGCCAGCAGAGGGAGACGGGACAGGGGGTTGTCCCAGCATTTT
CASRGRRDRGLSQHF
>NA|NA|TRBJ1-3|TRBV19
TGTGCCAGTAACGAGGGTTCTGGAAACACCATATATTTT
CASNEGSGNTIYF
>NA|NA|TRBJ2-5|TRBV10-3
TGTGCCATCAGTGAGTCACGACGCGGAGAAGAGACCCAGTACTTC
CAISESRRGEETQYF
>NA|TRBD2|TRBJ2-3|TRBV19
TGTGCCAGTAGTATAGGTGGGACTAGCGGGGGGGCCAGTTTCGATACGCAGTATTTT
CASSIGGTSGGASFDTQYF
>NA|NA|TRBJ1-6|TRBV7-2
TGTGCCAGCAGCTTAGCTGGGCAGATGTTTCTCCACTTT
CASSLAGQMFLHF
>NA|TRBD1|TRBJ1-5|TRBV19
TGTGCCAGTAGTAGCGGACAGGGGGCTTACAATCAGCCCCAGCATTTT
CASSSGQGAYNQPQHF
>NA|NA|TRBJ2-5|TRBV3-1/TRBV3-2
TGTGCCAGCAGCCTGAATAGGGGAAGGGAGACCCAGTACTTC
CASSLNRGRETQYF
>NA|TRBD1|TRBJ1-5|TRBV2
TGTGCCAGCAGGGACAGGGTGGGACAGCCCCAGCATTTT
CASRDRVGQPQHF
>NA|TRBD2|TRBJ2-1|TRBV19
TGTGCCAGTAGTAAGACTAGCGGGAGCTACAATGAGCAGTTCTTC
CASSKTSGSYNEQFF
>NA|TRBD1|TRBJ2-1|TRBV6-4
TGTGCCAGCAGCGAACAGGGGGCGAGCTCCTACAATGAGCAGTTCTTC
CASSEQGASSYNEQFF
>NA|TRBD1|TRBJ1-5|TRBV6-2/TRBV6-3
TGTGCCAGCAGCTCGACAGGGAATGGGGATCAGCCCCAGCATTTT
CASSSTGNGDQPQHF
>NA|TRBD1|TRBJ1-2|TRBV5-1
TGCGCCAGCAGCTTGGACAGGGGTCGGGGCTACACCTTC
CASSLDRGRGYTF
>NA|TRBD1|TRBJ2-1|TRBV6-5
TGTGCCAGCAGTACAAGACAGGGGCAGGATGAGCAGTTCTTC
CASSTRQGQDEQFF
>NA|NA|TRBJ2-1|TRBV7-8
TGTGCCAGCAGCTCCCTGGAGGGGGCGTATGAGCAGTTCTTC
CASSSLEGAYEQFF
>once|NA|TRBJ2-5|TRBV18
TGTGCCAGCTCACTTAATCGGGAGACCCAGTACTTC
CASSLNRETQYF
>NA|NA|TRBJ2-5|TRBV5-4
TGTGCCAGCAGCTTGGAAGGTTCGCGCGGGGAGACCCAGTACTTC
CASSLEGSRGETQYF
>once|NA|TRBJ2-1|TRBV11-3
TGTGCCAGCAGCTTAATATCGGTCCCTTCCTCCTACAATGAGCAGTTCTTC
CASSLISVPSSYNEQFF
>NA|NA|TRBJ1-2|TRBV7-9
TGTGCCAGCAGCCGGGGAGTGGGACTATATGGCTACACCTTC
CASSRGVGLYGYTF
>NA|NA|TRBJ1-5|TRBV21-1
TGTGCCAGGCCGGGACAGGGGGCGATGGTTACTCAGCCCCAGCATTTT
CARPGQGAMVTQPQHF
>NA|TRBD1|TRBJ2-1|TRBV7-2
TGTGCCAGCAGCCGGGACAGGGGGTGGAATGAGCAGTTCTTC
CASSRDRGWNEQFF
>NA|TRBD1|TRBJ1-4|TRBV25-1
TGTGCCAGCAGTCCCGGGGACAGAGTGAATGAAAAACTGTTTTTT
CASSPGDRVNEKLFF
>NA|NA|TRBJ1-2|TRBV21-1
TGTGCCAGCAGGTATACGGGCTATGGCTACACCTTC
CASRYTGYGYTF
>NA|TRBD1|TRBJ2-1|TRBV10-2
TGCGCCAGCAGTGCTCGGGACAGGAAGCAGTTCTTC
CASSARDRKQFF